The entry that follows covers one TCR beta chain sequence. Its specificity is unknown. Both 60 Vbeta primers and 13 Jbeta primers went into the PCR. The repertoire was sequenced with immunoSEQ multiplex PCR; TCRdb's copy has only in-frame clones and lacks some. The sample lists around 130,000 clones; over 75% were seen once. Trimming took 1 base from V and 4 from J; bases not matched to a gene: 7. The CDR3 totals 15 residues. Germline assignment: CDR1 SGHTS and CDR2 YDEGEE. This sample was included in a study of cytomegalovirus exposure and HLA in healthy donors. Overall study findings and caveats: Later, TCR association rates were found to vary by HLA locus, highest for DRB1 and lowest for HLA-C. Using the classifier, cytomegalovirus status was reportedly diagnosed with high specificity and sensitivity. A few CMV-associated chains were confirmed in vitro to be specific for CMV antigens. Several of the most significant clusters were apparently associated with common viral pathogens in a later analysis.

The TCR was taken from a woman between 18 and 30 years old in good health and CMV-seronegative. The chain couples TRBV5-8 to TRBJ2-7; 8 nucleotides agree with TRBD1. Sequenced: PBMCs. The CDR3 loop reads CASSLPGTGRYEQYF. In DNA, the CDR3 is TGTGCCAGCAGCTTGCCCGGGACAGGCAGATACGAGCAGTACTTC.